This T cell receptor beta chain was documented in a study of T cell clonality in common variable immunodeficiency. Study-wide results and caveats: Common variable immunodeficiency TCR beta sequences reportedly had fewer deletions and N-nucleotide insertions.

Assay used: immunoSEQ multiplex PCR; TCRdb lists only in-frame clones, some missing. There are around 24,000 clones in the sample, none observed a single time. This clone appeared many times. Its antigen remains unknown. Patients had low serum IgG, IgA and/or IgM and specific antibody deficiency. Sample: peripheral blood mononuclear cells. The TCR was taken from a human donor with common variable immunodeficiency.

The part of the CDR3 DNA that was read is TGTGCCAGCAGCTTAGCAGCCACAGGGAATGGAAGGTCACCC. Its protein is CASSLAATGNGRSP. The whole CDR3 protein is CASSLAATGNGRSPLHF. The rearrangement links TRBV7-6 to TRBJ1-6, with a tentative D call TRBD1 (6 bases). With the read ending 3 residues before the CDR3 end, the germline J gene is used to fill in that end. Germline CDR1 reads SGHVS; CDR2 reads FNYEAQ. V lost 0 bases and J lost 10, with 19 bases in between. The length of the CDR3 is 17 residues. Filled out from reference TRBV7-6 and TRBJ1-6, the complete variable domain reads GAGVSQSPRYKVTKRGQDVALRCDPISGHVSLYWYRQALGQGPEFLTYFNYEAQQDKSGLPNDRFSAERPEGSISTLTIQRTEQRDSAMYRCASSLAATGNGRSPLHFGNGTRLTVT.